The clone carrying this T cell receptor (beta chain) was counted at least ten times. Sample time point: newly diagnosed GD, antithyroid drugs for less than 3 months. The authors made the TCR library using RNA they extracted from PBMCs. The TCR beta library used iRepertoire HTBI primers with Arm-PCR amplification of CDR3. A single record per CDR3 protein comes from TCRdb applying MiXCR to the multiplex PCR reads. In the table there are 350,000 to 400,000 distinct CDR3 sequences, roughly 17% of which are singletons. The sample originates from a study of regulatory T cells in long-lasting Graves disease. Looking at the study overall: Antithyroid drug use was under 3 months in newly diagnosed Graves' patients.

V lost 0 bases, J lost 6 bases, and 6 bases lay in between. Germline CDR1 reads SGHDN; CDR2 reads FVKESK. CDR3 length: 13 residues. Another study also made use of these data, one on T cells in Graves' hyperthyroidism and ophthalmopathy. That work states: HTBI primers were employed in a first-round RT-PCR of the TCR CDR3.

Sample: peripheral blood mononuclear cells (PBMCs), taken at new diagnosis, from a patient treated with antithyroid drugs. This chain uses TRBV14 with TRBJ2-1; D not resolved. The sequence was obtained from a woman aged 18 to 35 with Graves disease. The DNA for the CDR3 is TGTGCCAGCAGCCAAGAGGCTGGCAATGAGCAGTTCTTC. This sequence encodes CASSQEAGNEQFF.